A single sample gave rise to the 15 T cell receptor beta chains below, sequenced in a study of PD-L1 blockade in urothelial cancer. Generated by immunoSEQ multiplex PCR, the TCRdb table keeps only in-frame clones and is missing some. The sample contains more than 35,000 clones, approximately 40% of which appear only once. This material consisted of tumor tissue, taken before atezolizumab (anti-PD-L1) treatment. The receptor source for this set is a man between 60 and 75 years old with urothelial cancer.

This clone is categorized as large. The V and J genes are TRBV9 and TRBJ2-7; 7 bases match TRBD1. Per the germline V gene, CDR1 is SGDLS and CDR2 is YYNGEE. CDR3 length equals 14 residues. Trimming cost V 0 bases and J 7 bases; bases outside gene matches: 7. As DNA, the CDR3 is TGTGCCAGCAGCGTAGACGGCAGGGGGTGGGAGCAGTACTTC. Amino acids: CASSVDGRGWEQYF.

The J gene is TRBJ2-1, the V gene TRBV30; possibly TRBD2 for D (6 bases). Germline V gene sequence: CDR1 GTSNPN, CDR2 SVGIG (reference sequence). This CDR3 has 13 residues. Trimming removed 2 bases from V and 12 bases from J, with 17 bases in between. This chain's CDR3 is CAWSPTGDYRQFF. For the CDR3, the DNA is TGTGCCTGGAGTCCAACGGGAGACTACCGGCAGTTCTTC.

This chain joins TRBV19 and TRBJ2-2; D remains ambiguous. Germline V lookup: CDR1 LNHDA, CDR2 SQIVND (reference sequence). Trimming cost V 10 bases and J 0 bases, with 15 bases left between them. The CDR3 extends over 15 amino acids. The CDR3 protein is CATRVGRTNTGELFF. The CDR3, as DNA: TGTGCCACTCGGGTGGGCAGAACGAACACCGGGGAGCTGTTTTTT.

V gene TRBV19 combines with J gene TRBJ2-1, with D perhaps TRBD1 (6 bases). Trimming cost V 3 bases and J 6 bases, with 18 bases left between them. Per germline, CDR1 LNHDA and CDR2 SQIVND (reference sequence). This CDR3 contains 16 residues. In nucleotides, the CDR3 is TGTGCCAGTAGTATGGGTCTACAGTTCAGGGGCAATGAGCAGTTCTTC. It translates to CASSMGLQFRGNEQFF. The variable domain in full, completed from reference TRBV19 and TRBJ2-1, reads DGGITQSPKYLFRKEGQNVTLSCEQNLNHDAMYWYRQDPGQGLRLIYYSQIVNDFQKGDIAEGYSVSREKKESFPLTVTSAQKNPTAFYLCASSMGLQFRGNEQFFGPGTRLTVL.

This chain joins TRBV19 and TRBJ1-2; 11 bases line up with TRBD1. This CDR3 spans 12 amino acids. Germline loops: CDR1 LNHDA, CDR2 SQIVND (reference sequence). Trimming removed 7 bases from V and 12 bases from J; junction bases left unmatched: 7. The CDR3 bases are TGTGCCAGTACCTCAGCGGACAGGGGGCACACCTTC. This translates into CASTSADRGHTF.

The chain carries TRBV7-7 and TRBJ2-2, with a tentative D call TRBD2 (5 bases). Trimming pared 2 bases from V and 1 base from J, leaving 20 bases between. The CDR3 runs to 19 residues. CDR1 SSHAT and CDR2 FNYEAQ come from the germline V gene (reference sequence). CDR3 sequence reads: CASSLSPAGLALNTGELFF. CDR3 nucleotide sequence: TGTGCCAGCAGCTTATCTCCGGCTGGGCTAGCCCTGAACACCGGGGAGCTGTTTTTT. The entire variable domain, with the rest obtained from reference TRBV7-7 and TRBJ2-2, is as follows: GAGVSQSPRYKVTKRGQDVTLRCDPISSHATLYWYQQALGQGPEFLTYFNYEAQPDKSGLPSDRFSAERPEGSISTLTIQRTEQRDSAMYRCASSLSPAGLALNTGELFFGEGSRLTVL.

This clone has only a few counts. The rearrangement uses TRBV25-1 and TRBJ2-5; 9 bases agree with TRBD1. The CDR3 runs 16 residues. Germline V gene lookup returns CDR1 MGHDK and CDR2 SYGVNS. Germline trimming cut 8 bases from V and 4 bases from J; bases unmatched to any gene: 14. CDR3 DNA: TGTGCCAGCGCAACCCAAGGGACAGGGCTAGGAGAGACCCAGTACTTC. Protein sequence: CASATQGTGLGETQYF.

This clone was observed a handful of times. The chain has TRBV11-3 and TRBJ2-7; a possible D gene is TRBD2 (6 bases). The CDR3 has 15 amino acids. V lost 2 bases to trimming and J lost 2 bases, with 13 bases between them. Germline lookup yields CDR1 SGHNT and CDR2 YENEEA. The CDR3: CASSLSGAGTYEQYF. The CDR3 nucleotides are TGTGCCAGCAGCTTATCGGGTGCGGGGACCTACGAGCAGTACTTC.

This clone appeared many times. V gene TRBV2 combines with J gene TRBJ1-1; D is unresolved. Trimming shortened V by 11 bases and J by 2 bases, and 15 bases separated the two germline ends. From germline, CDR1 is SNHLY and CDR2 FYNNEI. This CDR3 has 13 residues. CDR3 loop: CAGISNRNTEAFF. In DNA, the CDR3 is TGTGCCGGTATCAGTAATAGAAACACTGAAGCTTTCTTT.

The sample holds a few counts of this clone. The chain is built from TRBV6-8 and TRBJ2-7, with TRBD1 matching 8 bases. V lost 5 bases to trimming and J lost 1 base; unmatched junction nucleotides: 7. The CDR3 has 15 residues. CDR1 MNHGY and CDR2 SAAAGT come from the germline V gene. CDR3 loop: CASSRGTGSSYEQYF. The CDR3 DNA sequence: TGTGCCAGCAGTCGAGGGACAGGCTCTTCCTACGAGCAGTACTTC.

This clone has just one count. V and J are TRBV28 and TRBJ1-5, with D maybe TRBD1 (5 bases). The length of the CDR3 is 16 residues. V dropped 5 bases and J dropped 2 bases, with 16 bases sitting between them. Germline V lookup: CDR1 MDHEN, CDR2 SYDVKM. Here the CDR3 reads CASSDIDSLGNQPQHF. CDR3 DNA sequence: TGTGCCAGCAGTGATATCGACAGCCTGGGCAATCAGCCCCAGCATTTT.

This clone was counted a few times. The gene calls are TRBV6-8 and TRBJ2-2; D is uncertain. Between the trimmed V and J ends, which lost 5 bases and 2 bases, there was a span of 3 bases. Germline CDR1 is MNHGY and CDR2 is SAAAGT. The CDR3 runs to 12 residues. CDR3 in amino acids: CASSRNTGELFF. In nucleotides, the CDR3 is TGTGCCAGCAGTCGAAACACCGGGGAGCTGTTTTTT.

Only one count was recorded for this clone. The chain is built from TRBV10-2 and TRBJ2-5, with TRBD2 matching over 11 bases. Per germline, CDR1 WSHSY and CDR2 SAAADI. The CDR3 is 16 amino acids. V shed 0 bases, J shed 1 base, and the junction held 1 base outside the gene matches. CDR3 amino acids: CASSESTSGIQETQYF. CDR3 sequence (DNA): TGCGCCAGCAGTGAGTCGACTAGCGGGATCCAAGAGACCCAGTACTTC.

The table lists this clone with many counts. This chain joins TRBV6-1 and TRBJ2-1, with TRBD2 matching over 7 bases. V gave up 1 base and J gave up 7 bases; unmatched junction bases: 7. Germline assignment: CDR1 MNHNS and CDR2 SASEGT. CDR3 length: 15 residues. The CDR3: CASSEGGGGRNEQFF. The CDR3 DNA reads TGTGCCAGCAGTGAAGGTGGGGGGGGAAGGAATGAGCAGTTCTTC.

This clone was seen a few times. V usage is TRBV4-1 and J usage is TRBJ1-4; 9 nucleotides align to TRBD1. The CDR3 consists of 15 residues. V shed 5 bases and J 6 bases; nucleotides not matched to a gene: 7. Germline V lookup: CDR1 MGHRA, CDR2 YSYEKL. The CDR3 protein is CASSAPGQGYEKLFF. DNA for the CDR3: TGCGCCAGCAGCGCACCGGGACAGGGATATGAAAAACTGTTTTTT.